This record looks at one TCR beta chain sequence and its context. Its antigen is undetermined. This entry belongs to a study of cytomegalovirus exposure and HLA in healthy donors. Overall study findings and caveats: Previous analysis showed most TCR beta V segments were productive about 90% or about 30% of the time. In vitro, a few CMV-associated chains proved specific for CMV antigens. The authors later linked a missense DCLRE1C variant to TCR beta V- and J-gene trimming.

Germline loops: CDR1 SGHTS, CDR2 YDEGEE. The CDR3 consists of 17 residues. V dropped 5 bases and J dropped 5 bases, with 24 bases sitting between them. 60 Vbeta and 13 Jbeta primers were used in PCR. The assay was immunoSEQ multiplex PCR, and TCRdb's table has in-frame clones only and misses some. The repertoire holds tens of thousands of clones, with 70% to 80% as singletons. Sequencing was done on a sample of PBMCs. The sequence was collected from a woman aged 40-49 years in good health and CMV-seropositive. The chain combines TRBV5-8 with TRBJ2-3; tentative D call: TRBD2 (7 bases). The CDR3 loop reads CASRPLGGLVLEDTQYF. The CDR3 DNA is TGTGCCAGCAGACCGTTGGGGGGGCTAGTCTTGGAAGATACGCAGTATTTT.